A selection of T cell receptor beta chains follows, all from one sample in a study of blood T cells in healthy people across ages. MiXCR, applied by TCRdb to the 5' RACE reads, yields one record per CDR3 protein. The table shows 790,000 or so distinct CDR3 sequences, with more than 35% occurring only once. Sequences were obtained from blood. The receptors were sampled from an older man in good health. CDR3s include the opening cysteine and the closing phenylalanine or tryptophan. The D gene is left open where the match is weak. Where a row states a size, it is once, few, many or the class of an expanded clone; other rows omit it.

clone size | D gene | J gene | V gene | CDR3 DNA | CDR3 protein
NA | NA | TRBJ2-1 | TRBV5-6 | TGTGCCAGCAGCTTGGACAGTAATGCCTACAATGAGCAGTTCTTC | CASSLDSNAYNEQFF
NA | NA | TRBJ1-1 | TRBV14 | TGTGCCAGCAGCCTAGGGGAGGCCCCGAGGCCGAACACTGAAGCTTTCTTT | CASSLGEAPRPNTEAFF
NA | NA | TRBJ2-5 | TRBV9 | TGTGCCAGCAGCGTCGTGAGTAGCCAAGAGACCCAGTACTTC | CASSVVSSQETQYF
NA | NA | TRBJ1-4 | TRBV27 | TGTGCCAGCAGTTTATCGTTGGCCTTGGCTAATGAAAAACTGTTTTTT | CASSLSLALANEKLFF
many | TRBD1 | TRBJ2-1 | TRBV10-3 | TGTGCCATCAGCCCGGGACAGGGGCACAATGAGCAGTTCTTC | CAISPGQGHNEQFF
NA | TRBD2 | TRBJ2-5 | TRBV24-1 | TGTGCCACCAGGGGCGGGGGGTACAATGAGCAGTACTTC | CATRGGGYNEQYF
few | NA | TRBJ2-4 | TRBV25-1 | TGTGCCAGCAGTGTTCCGGGACACCCTTGGGAGCAGTACTTC | CASSVPGHPWEQYF
NA | NA | TRBJ2-7 | TRBV6-4 | TGTGCCCAAGAGAGCGAGCAGTACTTC | CAQESEQYF
few | NA | TRBJ2-1 | TRBV12-3/TRBV12-4 | TGTGCCAGCAGAGACCCCCCGGGGGAGCAGTTCTTC | CASRDPPGEQFF
NA | TRBD2 | TRBJ2-7 | TRBV13 | TGTGCCAGCAGCCTAAGACTAGCGGGGGATTACTACGAGCAGTACTTC | CASSLRLAGDYYEQYF
NA | TRBD2 | TRBJ2-3 | TRBV3-1 | TGTGCCAGCAGCCAAGATCTAGCGGGAGGGCCCGCAGATACGCAGTATTTT | CASSQDLAGGPADTQYF
few | TRBD2 | TRBJ2-2 | TRBV5-1 | TGCGCCAGCAGCAAACGACTAGCGACGAACACCGGGGAGCTGTTTTTT | CASSKRLATNTGELFF
NA | TRBD2 | TRBJ2-3 | TRBV7-2 | TGTGCCAGCAGCTCGGGACTAGCGGGAGGCCCAGATACGCAGTATTTT | CASSSGLAGGPDTQYF
many | NA | TRBJ1-1 | TRBV11-1 | TGTGCCACCACGAGCGGGTACACTGAAGCTTTCTTT | CATTSGYTEAFF
few | NA | TRBJ2-5 | TRBV20-1 | TGCAGTGCTGCCAAGTACCAAGAGACCCAGTACTTC | CSAAKYQETQYF
NA | TRBD1 | TRBJ1-4 | TRBV4-3 | TGCGCCAGCAGCCAAGATCAGGGGGGGGAAAAACTGTTTTTT | CASSQDQGGEKLFF
NA | NA | TRBJ2-1 | TRBV25-1 | TGTGCCAGCAGGGGGGCAGGGAGGGATGAGCAGTTCTTC | CASRGAGRDEQFF
NA | NA | TRBJ1-2 | TRBV19 | TGTGCCAGTAGTATCGGAGTAAACTATGGCTACACCTTC | CASSIGVNYGYTF
once | NA | TRBJ1-5 | TRBV28 | TGTGCCAGCACCCAGACGGAATATAGCAATCAGCCCCAGCATTTT | CASTQTEYSNQPQHF
many | NA | TRBJ2-3 | TRBV29-1 | TGCAGCGTTGAATTGCCGGATCAATTCACAGATACGCAGTATTTT | CSVELPDQFTDTQYF
many | NA | TRBJ2-1 | TRBV28 | TGTGCCAGCAGCCGACTGGGGGATGAGCAGTTCTTC | CASSRLGDEQFF
NA | NA | TRBJ2-7 | TRBV7-9 | TGTGCCAGCAGCTCCTCTTCTCAGGGATACTCCTACGAGCAGTACTTC | CASSSSSQGYSYEQYF
NA | NA | TRBJ2-7 | TRBV6-2/TRBV6-3 | TGTGCCAGCAGTACGGGACCGGAATTGGATTACGAGCAGTACTTC | CASSTGPELDYEQYF
once | NA | TRBJ2-5 | TRBV30 | TGTGCCTGGAGTGTACAATGGGTGGAGACCCAGTACTTC | CAWSVQWVETQYF
few | NA | TRBJ1-2 | TRBV5-5 | TGTGCCAGCAGGATTGGAGGGAACTATGGCTACACCTTC | CASRIGGNYGYTF
few | TRBD2 | TRBJ2-7 | TRBV12-3/TRBV12-4 | TGTGCCAGCAGTTTGACTAGCGTCGGGGTCGAGCAGTACTTC | CASSLTSVGVEQYF
many | TRBD2 | TRBJ2-1 | TRBV20-1 | TGCAGTGCTAGAGACCAGCTAGCGGGAGGGCCAAATGAGCAGTTCTTC | CSARDQLAGGPNEQFF
NA | NA | TRBJ2-7 | TRBV20-1 | TGCAGTGCCGCCCAATACTACGAGCAGTACTTC | CSAAQYYEQYF
NA | NA | TRBJ2-7 | TRBV11-3 | TGTGCCAGCAGCTTGGGGGCTAGCGTCTCCTACGAGCAGTACTTC | CASSLGASVSYEQYF
NA | TRBD1 | TRBJ2-7 | TRBV7-2 | TGTGCCAGCAGCTTGACGGGACAGATCTACGAGCAGTACTTC | CASSLTGQIYEQYF
NA | TRBD1 | TRBJ2-5 | TRBV7-8 | TGTGCCAGCAGCCGCCTCGACAGGGTTGGAGAGACCCAGTACTTC | CASSRLDRVGETQYF
NA | TRBD2 | TRBJ2-7 | TRBV11-2 | TGTGCCAGCAGCTTAGATCTAGCGGAGACCTACGAGCAGTACTTC | CASSLDLAETYEQYF
NA | TRBD1 | TRBJ1-5 | TRBV2 | TGTGCCAGCAGTGAGACAGGGGGCAATCAGCCCCAGCATTTT | CASSETGGNQPQHF
NA | NA | TRBJ2-4 | TRBV11-2 | TGTGCCAGCAGCTTAGACCATTCCAAAAACATTCAGTACTTC | CASSLDHSKNIQYF
NA | TRBD2 | TRBJ2-5 | TRBV7-2 | TGTGCCAGCAGTTTTCCGGGGGGGGAGACCCAGTACTTC | CASSFPGGETQYF
NA | NA | TRBJ1-1 | TRBV29-1 | TGCAGCGTTGAAACTGAAGCTTTCTTT | CSVETEAFF
NA | TRBD2 | TRBJ2-3 | TRBV7-3 | TGTGCCAGCAGCGTCGGGACTAGCGGAGCAGATACGCAGTATTTT | CASSVGTSGADTQYF
NA | TRBD2 | TRBJ2-7 | TRBV5-1 | TGCGCCAGCAGCCCATGGACTAGCGGGAGTGATTACGAGCAGTACTTC | CASSPWTSGSDYEQYF
NA | NA | TRBJ2-6 | TRBV29-1 | TGCAGCGTTGAGGAGTCTGGGGCCAACGTCCTGACTTTC | CSVEESGANVLTF